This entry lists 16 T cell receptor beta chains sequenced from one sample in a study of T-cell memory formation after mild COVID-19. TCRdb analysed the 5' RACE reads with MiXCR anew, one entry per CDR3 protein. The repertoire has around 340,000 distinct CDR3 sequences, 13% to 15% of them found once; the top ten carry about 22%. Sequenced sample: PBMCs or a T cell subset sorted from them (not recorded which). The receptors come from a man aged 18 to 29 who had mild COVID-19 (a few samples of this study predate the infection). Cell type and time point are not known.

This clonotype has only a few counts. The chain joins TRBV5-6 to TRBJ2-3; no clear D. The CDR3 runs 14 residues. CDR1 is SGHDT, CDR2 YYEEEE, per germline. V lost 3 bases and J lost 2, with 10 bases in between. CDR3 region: CASSSYRLTDTQYF. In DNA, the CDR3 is TGTGCCAGCAGCTCTTATCGACTCACAGATACGCAGTATTTT.

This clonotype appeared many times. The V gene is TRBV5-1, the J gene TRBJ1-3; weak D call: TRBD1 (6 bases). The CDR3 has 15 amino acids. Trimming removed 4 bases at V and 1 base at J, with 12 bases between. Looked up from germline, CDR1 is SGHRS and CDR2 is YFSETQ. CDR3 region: CASSTYTGSGNTIYF. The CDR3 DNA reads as TGCGCCAGCAGCACCTACACAGGGTCTGGAAACACCATATATTTT.

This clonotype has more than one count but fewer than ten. CDR3 nucleotide sequence: TGTGCCAGCAGTTCAGGGGTGGCCGAGCAGTACGTC. Translated: CASSSGVAEQYV. V gene TRBV12-3 or TRBV12-4 combines with J gene TRBJ2-7; D is possibly TRBD1 (6 bases). Trimming stripped 4 bases from V and 6 bases from J, with 10 bases between. The length of the CDR3 is 12 residues.

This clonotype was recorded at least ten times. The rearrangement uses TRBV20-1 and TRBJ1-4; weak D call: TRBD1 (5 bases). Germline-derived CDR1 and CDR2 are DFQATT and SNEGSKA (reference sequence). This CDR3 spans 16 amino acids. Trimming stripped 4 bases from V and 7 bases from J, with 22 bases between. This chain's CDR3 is CSATYGSGTAREKLFF. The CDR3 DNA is TGCAGTGCTACCTACGGGTCCGGGACGGCGCGTGAAAAACTGTTTTTT.

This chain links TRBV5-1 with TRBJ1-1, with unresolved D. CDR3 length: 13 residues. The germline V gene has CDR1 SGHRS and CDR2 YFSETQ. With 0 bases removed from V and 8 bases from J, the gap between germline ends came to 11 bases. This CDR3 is CASSLAGGREAFF. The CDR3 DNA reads TGCGCCAGCAGCTTGGCCGGCGGGCGGGAAGCTTTCTTT. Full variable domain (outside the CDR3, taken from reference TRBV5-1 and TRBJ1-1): KAGVTQTPRYLIKTRGQQVTLSCSPISGHRSVSWYQQTPGQGLQFLFEYFSETQRNKGNFPGRFSGRQFSNSRSEMNVSTLELGDSALYLCASSLAGGREAFFGQGTRLTVV.

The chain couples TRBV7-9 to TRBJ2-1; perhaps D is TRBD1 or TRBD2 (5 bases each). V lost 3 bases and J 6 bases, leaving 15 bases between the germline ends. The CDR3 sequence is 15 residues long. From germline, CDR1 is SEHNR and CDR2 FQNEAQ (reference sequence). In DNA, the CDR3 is TGTGCCAGCAGCTTTGAGGGCGGTAGGGGCAATGAGCAGTTCTTC. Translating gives CASSFEGGRGNEQFF.

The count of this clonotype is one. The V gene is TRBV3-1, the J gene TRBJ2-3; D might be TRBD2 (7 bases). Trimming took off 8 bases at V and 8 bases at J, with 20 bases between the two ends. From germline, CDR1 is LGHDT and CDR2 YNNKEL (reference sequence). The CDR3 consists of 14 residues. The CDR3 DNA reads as TGTGCCAGCGCCCGCGAGGGGGGGTCAGGTACGCAGTATTTT. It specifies CASAREGGSGTQYF.

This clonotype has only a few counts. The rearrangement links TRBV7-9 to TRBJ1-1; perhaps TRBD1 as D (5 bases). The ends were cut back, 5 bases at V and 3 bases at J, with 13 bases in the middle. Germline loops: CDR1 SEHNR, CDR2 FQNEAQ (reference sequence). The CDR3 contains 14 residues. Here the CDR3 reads CASSPGRGYTEAFF. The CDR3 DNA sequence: TGTGCCAGCAGCCCAGGGCGGGGGTACACTGAAGCTTTCTTT.

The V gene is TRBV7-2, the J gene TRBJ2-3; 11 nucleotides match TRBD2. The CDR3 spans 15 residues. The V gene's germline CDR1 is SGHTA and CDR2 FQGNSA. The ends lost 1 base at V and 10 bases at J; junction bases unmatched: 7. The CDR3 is CASSLGPGLAEPQYF. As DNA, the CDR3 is TGTGCCAGCAGCTTAGGCCCGGGACTAGCGGAGCCGCAGTATTTT.

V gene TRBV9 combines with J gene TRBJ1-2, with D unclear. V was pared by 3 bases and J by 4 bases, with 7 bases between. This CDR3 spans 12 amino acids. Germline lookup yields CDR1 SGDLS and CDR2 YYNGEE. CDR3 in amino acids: CASSAAPYGYTF. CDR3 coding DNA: TGTGCCAGCAGCGCGGCCCCCTATGGCTACACCTTC.

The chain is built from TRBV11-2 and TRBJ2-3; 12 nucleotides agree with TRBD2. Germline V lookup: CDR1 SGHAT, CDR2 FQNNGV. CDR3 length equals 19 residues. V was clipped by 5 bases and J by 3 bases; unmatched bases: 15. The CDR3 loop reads CASSRRGVLAGGPTDTQYF. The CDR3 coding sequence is TGTGCCAGCAGCCGCAGAGGGGTGCTAGCGGGGGGGCCGACAGATACGCAGTATTTT.

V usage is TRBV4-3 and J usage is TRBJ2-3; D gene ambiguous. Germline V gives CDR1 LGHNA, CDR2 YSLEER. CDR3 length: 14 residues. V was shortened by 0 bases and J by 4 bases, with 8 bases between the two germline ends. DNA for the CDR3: TGCGCCAGCAGCCAAGATTGGGCCTCAGATACGCAGTATTTT. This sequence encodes CASSQDWASDTQYF.

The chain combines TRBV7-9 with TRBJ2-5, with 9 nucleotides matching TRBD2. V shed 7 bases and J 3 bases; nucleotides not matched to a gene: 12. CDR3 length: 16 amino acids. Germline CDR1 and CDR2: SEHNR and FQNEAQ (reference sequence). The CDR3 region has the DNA TGTGCCAGCATCCCACGGTTTAGCGGGGGAAAAGAGACCCAGTACTTC. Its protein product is CASIPRFSGGKETQYF.

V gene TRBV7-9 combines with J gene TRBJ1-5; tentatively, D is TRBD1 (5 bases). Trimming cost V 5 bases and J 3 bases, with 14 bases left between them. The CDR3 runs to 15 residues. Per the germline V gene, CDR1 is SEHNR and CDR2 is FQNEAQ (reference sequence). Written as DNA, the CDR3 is TGTGCCAGCAGCACCGGGACGATAAACAATCAGCCCCAGCATTTT. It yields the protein CASSTGTINNQPQHF.

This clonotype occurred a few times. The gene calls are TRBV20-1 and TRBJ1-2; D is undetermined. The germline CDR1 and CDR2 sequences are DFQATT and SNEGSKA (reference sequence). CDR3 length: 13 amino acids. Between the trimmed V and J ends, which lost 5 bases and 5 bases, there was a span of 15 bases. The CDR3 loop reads CSAHSKVGYGYTF. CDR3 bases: TGCAGTGCTCACTCGAAGGTGGGATATGGCTACACCTTC.

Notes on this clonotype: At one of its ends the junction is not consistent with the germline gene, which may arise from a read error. Written as DNA, the CDR3 is TGTGCCAGCAGCCCCACAGGGAACGCTGAAGCTTTCTTT. Its translation is CASSPTGNAEAFF. The V and J genes are TRBV27 and TRBJ1-1; D might be TRBD1 (6 bases). The CDR3 spans 13 residues. CDR1 and CDR2 from the germline V gene are MNHEY and SMNVEV (reference sequence).